This T cell receptor (beta chain) was recorded in a study of blood T cell repertoires in COVID-19 (dated by TCRdb to 2020 to 2021). Regarding the study in general: Samples from collaborators originated in the United States, Italy and Spain and spanned both the acute and convalescent phases of COVID-19. A freely available public database, intended as a resource for researchers studying the immune response to SARS-CoV-2, is where the repertoires were released. The dataset comprised deeply sampled blood TCRbeta repertoires from subjects exposed to, actively infected with, or recovered from COVID-19. HLA class I and class II types, where available, came from metadata supplied by the sample provider rather than from assay-based typing. Sample metadata almost always included a de-identified subject ID, COVID-19 status, age in years and sex. The samples were drawn from the first 160 participants of the ongoing ImmuneRACE study and from over a thousand subjects provided by 6 global collaborators. The prospective study material was composed of cDNA or gDNA derived from T cells, B-cell-depleted T cells, or PBMCs. What the study reported, not specific to this receptor: How much clinical and demographic metadata was included differed by source and by participant, and the metadata was provided uncurated.

The immunoSEQ Assay, a bias-controlled multiplex PCR, was used to amplify TCRbeta CDR3 regions from genomic DNA. In the paper's pipeline: Within the assay, amplification of reference gene primers was used to estimate how many nucleated cells each sample contained. To quantify the absolute abundance of each unique TCRbeta CDR3 rearrangement, sequence reads were collapsed and filtered. For each sample, productive Simpson clonality was calculated by taking the square root of Simpson's diversity index across productive rearrangements. In its TCRdb copy, this immuneACCESS table keeps in-frame sequences only and misses some clones. Where compared with another copy, unresolved V genes explain less than half of these, and the others have no known cause. V and J calls and clone size are as listed in that table; D and trimming were resolved from the DNA. This sample holds about 200,000 clones; 89% were observed only once. The ten biggest clones cover around 8% of the sample.

According to the germline V gene (reference sequence), CDR1 reads LNHNV and CDR2 reads YYDKDF. Germline trimming: 3 bases from V, 4 bases from J; junction bases outside gene matches: 9. CDR3 length: 16 amino acids, cysteine to phenylalanine. Of all the DNA, just the CDR3 is kept, 48 bases in frame from base 1. Participants in the prospective study were aged about 18 to 95 years, lived in 20 to 30 United States geographic areas, and enrolled through a virtual design. In the prospective study, cohorts were assigned on the basis of participant-reported clinical history obtained from a screening survey and a study questionnaire. ImmuneRACE Cohort 3 recovered participants were defined by two consecutive negative NP/OP PCR tests, healthcare professional clearance, or symptom resolution. In the prospective study, mobile phlebotomists collected whole blood, serum and a nasopharyngeal or oropharyngeal swab from each participant. Prospective study participants could optionally give additional blood draws and questionnaires over an approximately 2-month period. Blood samples from the prospective study were shipped frozen or at room temperature prior to DNA extraction.

In regard to this clone: There is no known antigen for this receptor. Per-nucleotide qualities are absent, and no much larger clonotype sits a single base away.

The sequenced material came from PBMCs or T cells enriched from blood (not recorded which). The TCR comes from a woman under 30 who had recovered from COVID-19. The sequence is built from TRBV15 and TRBJ1-3, and 7 junction bases match TRBD1. The sequenced DNA: TGTGCCACCAGCAGGCTAACAGGGGAGGCGGGAAACACCATATATTTT. Its translation is CATSRLTGEAGNTIYF.